Shown below are 4 T cell receptor beta chains from a single sample sequenced in a study of molecular identifiers for immune sequencing clone quantification. TCRdb ran MiXCR on the PCR reads and lists one entry per CDR3 protein. This table holds approximately 60,000 distinct CDR3 sequences, approximately 18% found once. Source material: naive CD8+ T cells from blood, with Jurkat cell RNA spiked in. Subset: FACS-sorted CD8+CD4-CCR7+CD45RA+ naive T cells. The receptors derive from a human donor in good health. Some libraries in this study had Jurkat cell RNA spiked in.

Ten or more counts support this clonotype. The rearrangement joins TRBV20-1 to TRBJ2-3; no clear D gene. This CDR3 has 13 amino acids. Germline V CDR1 and CDR2: DFQATT, SNEGSKA (reference sequence). Deletions cut 2 bases from V and 0 bases from J, with 6 bases between. The DNA of the CDR3 is TGCAGTGCTAGACCGTTAAGCACAGATACGCAGTATTTT. This codes for CSARPLSTDTQYF.

This clonotype was seen at least ten times. The chain recombines TRBV4-1 with TRBJ1-4; perhaps TRBD1 as D (5 bases). The CDR3 loop spans 13 amino acids. V shed 1 base and J shed 12 bases, with 12 bases lying between them. Germline V gives CDR1 MGHRA, CDR2 YSYEKL. This CDR3 is CASSQVLSGELFF. CDR3 in DNA: TGCGCCAGCAGCCAAGTTCTTTCGGGGGAACTGTTTTTT.

This clonotype was observed many times. The rearrangement uses TRBV7-3 and TRBJ2-1, with 9 bases lining up with TRBD1. CDR3 length: 16 residues. V shed 4 bases, J shed 8 bases, and the junction held 12 bases outside the gene matches. Germline V gives CDR1 SGHTA, CDR2 FQGTGA. The CDR3 DNA reads as TGTGCCAGCAGCTCGGGGACAGGGCGTAGTATCCATGAGCAGTTCTTC. It encodes CASSSGTGRSIHEQFF.

This clonotype was seen a few times. At one end, the junction sequence differs from germline, possibly due to a read error. The V and J genes are TRBV20-1 and TRBJ1-6; a weak D match, TRBD1 (5 bases). CDR1 and CDR2 (germline): DFQATT, SNEGSKA (reference sequence). The CDR3 runs to 14 residues. CDR3 region: CSARGDSYNSPLRF. The CDR3 DNA follows: TGCAGTGCGAGAGGGGACTCCTATAATTCACCCCTCCGCTTT.